A selection of T cell receptor beta chains follows, all from one sample in a study of persistence of HIV-infected CD4 T cells. Profiled with immunoSEQ multiplex PCR; TCRdb holds only in-frame clones, not every one. Found here are just over 40,000 clones, approximately 80% of them singletons; the top ten hold 13% to 15%. No antigen has been assigned to these receptors. This specimen consisted of CD4+ T cells sorted from PBMCs after roughly 20-hour stimulation, obtained from a patient who received antiretroviral therapy. The receptors shown here come from an adult man with HIV who was CMV-seropositive. Each CDR3 is given with its conserved first and last residue. Fields, in order: D gene, J gene, V gene, clone size, CDR3 protein, CDR3 DNA. The D gene is left open where the match is weak. The size entry is marked missing in some rows and otherwise reads once, few, many or a size class.

>TRBD1|TRBJ1-6|TRBV28|.
CASNLPGQGNSPLHF
TGTGCCAGCAACCTTCCGGGACAGGGTAATTCACCCCTCCACTTT
>TRBD1|TRBJ2-7|TRBV7-3|few
CASSQQGPAGEQYF
TGTGCCAGCAGCCAACAGGGGCCGGCGGGCGAGCAGTACTTC
>.|TRBJ1-2|TRBV7-2|.
CASYRGGSNYGYTF
TGTGCCAGCTATAGAGGAGGTTCTAACTATGGCTACACCTTC
>.|TRBJ1-1|TRBV6-1|.
CASSELFETEAFF
TGTGCCAGCAGTGAATTATTTGAAACTGAAGCTTTCTTT
>.|TRBJ1-1|TRBV10-3|.
CAISPGTRNTEAFF
TGTGCCATCAGCCCCGGGACACGTAACACTGAAGCTTTCTTT
>TRBD1|TRBJ1-5|TRBV5-1|.
CASSEGTAYQPQHF
TGCGCCAGCAGCGAAGGGACAGCGTATCAGCCCCAGCATTTT
>.|TRBJ2-1|TRBV30|.
CAWSVLMETFNNEQFF
TGTGCCTGGAGTGTACTGATGGAAACTTTTAACAATGAGCAGTTCTTC
>.|TRBJ2-4|TRBV5-1|.
CASRDQGLAKNIQYF
TGCGCCAGCAGAGATCAGGGATTAGCCAAAAACATTCAGTACTTC
>.|TRBJ1-1|TRBV19|.
CASFRGRLNTEAFF
TGTGCCAGCTTCAGAGGGCGGTTGAACACTGAAGCTTTCTTT
>.|TRBJ1-1|TRBV7-2|.
CASTTGLNTEAFF
TGTGCCAGCACTACTGGACTGAACACTGAAGCTTTCTTT
>.|TRBJ1-2|TRBV5-5|few
CASSLSAQNGYTF
TGTGCCAGCAGCCTCTCCGCGCAGAATGGCTACACCTTC
>TRBD1|TRBJ1-6|TRBV27|.
CASSSDRGGSPLHF
TGTGCCAGCAGTTCGGACAGGGGAGGTTCACCCCTCCACTTT
>.|TRBJ2-1|TRBV15|.
CATSRDVRFGQFF
TGTGCCACCAGCAGAGATGTCAGATTCGGGCAGTTCTTC
>.|TRBJ1-5|TRBV7-2|few
CASSLAGRSNQPQHF
TGTGCCAGCAGCTTAGCAGGCAGGAGCAATCAGCCCCAGCATTTT
>TRBD1|TRBJ2-4|TRBV19|.
CASSRTGLAKNIQYF
TGTGCCAGTAGTAGGACAGGGTTAGCCAAAAACATTCAGTACTTC
>.|TRBJ1-5|TRBV18|.
CASSPEFLSNQPQHF
TGTGCCAGCTCACCAGAGTTCCTTAGCAATCAGCCCCAGCATTTT
>.|TRBJ1-5|TRBV15|.
CATNGYRNQPQHF
TGTGCCACCAATGGGTATCGAAATCAGCCCCAGCATTTT
>.|TRBJ2-7|TRBV18|.
CASSPLGLSGTSYEQYF
TGTGCCAGCTCACCACTCGGCCTTTCGGGTACCTCCTACGAGCAGTACTTC
>TRBD1|TRBJ1-3|TRBV5-1|.
CASSLSGTGAGNTIYF
TGCGCCAGCAGCTTGTCAGGGACAGGGGCTGGAAACACCATATATTTT
>.|TRBJ1-1|TRBV30|.
CAWSVARGRDWYTEAFF
TGTGCCTGGAGTGTAGCTAGGGGGAGAGATTGGTACACTGAAGCTTTCTTT
>TRBD1|TRBJ1-2|TRBV5-1|.
CASSLEGQGVGGYTF
TGCGCCAGCAGCTTGGAGGGACAGGGAGTCGGTGGCTACACCTTC
>.|TRBJ1-5|TRBV7-9|once
CASSSAWNQPQHF
TGTGCCAGCAGCTCCGCCTGGAATCAGCCCCAGCATTTT
>TRBD1|TRBJ1-2|TRBV3-1/TRBV3-2|.
CASSPGTGYNYGYTF
TGTGCCAGCAGCCCCGGGACAGGCTATAACTATGGCTACACCTTC
>.|TRBJ1-5|TRBV19|.
CASTQGNQPQHF
TGTGCCAGTACCCAGGGGAATCAGCCCCAGCATTTT
>.|TRBJ2-4|TRBV9|.
CASSVVPYGQGQYF
TGTGCCAGCAGCGTAGTGCCCTATGGGCAAGGGCAGTACTTC
>TRBD1|TRBJ2-7|TRBV5-6|.
CASSLVARGSSYEQYF
TGTGCCAGCAGCTTGGTCGCCAGGGGGAGCTCCTACGAGCAGTACTTC
>.|TRBJ1-1|TRBV7-9|few
CASSGGTASEAFF
TGTGCCAGCAGCGGAGGCACGGCATCTGAAGCTTTCTTT
>TRBD1|TRBJ2-3|TRBV18|.
CASSPRSRTGGSDTQYF
TGTGCCAGCTCACCAAGGTCCCGGACAGGGGGCAGCGATACGCAGTATTTT
>.|TRBJ2-1|TRBV4-2|.
CASSQDLGPSLYNEQFF
TGTGCCAGCAGCCAAGATCTCGGCCCAAGTCTATACAATGAGCAGTTCTTC
>.|TRBJ2-5|TRBV18|.
CASSSGGPETQYF
TGTGCCAGCTCGTCCGGAGGGCCGGAGACCCAGTACTTC
>.|TRBJ2-2|TRBV24-1|.
CATSDNAGKHAGELFF
TGTGCCACCAGTGATAATGCGGGAAAGCATGCCGGGGAGCTGTTTTTT
>.|TRBJ2-7|TRBV24-1|.
CATSEASPYEQYF
TGTGCCACCAGTGAAGCGTCACCCTACGAGCAGTACTTC
>TRBD2|TRBJ2-5|TRBV30|once
CAWETSGGETQYF
TGTGCCTGGGAGACTAGCGGGGGGGAGACCCAGTACTTC
>.|TRBJ1-5|TRBV30|.
CAWSVGGLRNQPQHF
TGTGCCTGGAGTGTAGGAGGGCTGAGAAATCAGCCCCAGCATTTT
>.|TRBJ1-5|TRBV14|.
CASSQAGVGKQPQHF
TGTGCCAGCAGCCAAGCCGGGGTAGGAAAACAGCCCCAGCATTTT
>.|TRBJ1-5|TRBV19|.
CASSIAGVSNQPQHF
TGTGCCAGTAGTATCGCGGGGGTGAGCAATCAGCCCCAGCATTTT
>.|TRBJ1-3|TRBV19|.
CASSTRLGPIVAGNTIYF
TGTGCCAGTAGTACACGGCTCGGTCCCATTGTCGCTGGAAACACCATATATTTT
>TRBD1|TRBJ1-1|TRBV6-5|.
CASRQGQGATEAFF
TGTGCCAGCAGGCAAGGACAGGGGGCCACTGAAGCTTTCTTT
>.|TRBJ1-2|TRBV5-1|.
CASSSGTLGSNYGYTF
TGCGCCAGCAGCTCCGGGACACTAGGTTCTAACTATGGCTACACCTTC
>TRBD1|TRBJ1-1|TRBV30|.
CAWSLSGIRGIGTEAFF
TGTGCCTGGAGTCTAAGTGGGATCAGGGGGATAGGCACTGAAGCTTTCTTT
>TRBD1|TRBJ1-1|TRBV5-5|.
CASRKAGQGKFWDGTEAFF
TGTGCCAGCAGAAAAGCGGGACAGGGGAAATTTTGGGATGGCACTGAAGCTTTCTTT
>TRBD1|TRBJ1-6|TRBV27|once
CASSLSRGQNNSPLHF
TGTGCCAGCAGTTTATCCCGGGGACAGAATAATTCACCCCTCCACTTT
>TRBD1|TRBJ1-3|TRBV3-1/TRBV3-2|.
CASSQVDRGSGNTIYF
TGTGCCAGCAGCCAAGTCGACAGGGGGTCTGGAAACACCATATATTTT
>.|TRBJ2-2|TRBV12-3/TRBV12-4|.
CASRVNTGELFF
TGTGCCAGCAGGGTAAACACCGGGGAGCTGTTTTTT
>.|TRBJ1-2|TRBV18|.
CASSPMTGPEGYTF
TGTGCCAGCTCACCTATGACAGGTCCGGAGGGCTACACCTTC
>.|TRBJ1-1|TRBV7-8|.
CASSLASTGNTEAFF
TGTGCCAGCAGCTTAGCCTCGACGGGGAACACTGAAGCTTTCTTT
>.|TRBJ2-2|TRBV27|.
CASSFRVTNTGELFF
TGTGCCAGCAGTTTCAGGGTGACGAACACCGGGGAGCTGTTTTTT
>.|TRBJ2-7|TRBV6-5|once
CASSYSKSGPYEQYF
TGTGCCAGCAGTTACTCGAAGTCAGGCCCCTACGAGCAGTACTTC
>TRBD1|TRBJ2-3|TRBV4-3|few
CASSLGQAAGDTQYF
TGCGCCAGCAGCCTGGGACAGGCCGCCGGAGATACGCAGTATTTT
>TRBD1|TRBJ1-6|TRBV6-5|.
CASSYSRQGDSPLHF
TGTGCCAGCAGTTACTCCCGACAGGGAGATTCACCCCTCCACTTT
>.|TRBJ2-1|TRBV20-1|.
CSASGLDRRSYNEQFF
TGCAGTGCTAGTGGACTCGACAGACGCTCCTACAATGAGCAGTTCTTC
>.|TRBJ1-5|TRBV6-2/TRBV6-3|.
CASSYASQNQPQHF
TGTGCCAGCAGTTACGCCTCCCAAAATCAGCCCCAGCATTTT
>.|TRBJ2-7|TRBV7-2|.
CASSLALRTGSDRGEQYF
TGTGCCAGCAGCTTAGCGCTAAGAACAGGGAGCGATAGGGGCGAGCAGTACTTC
>TRBD2|TRBJ2-1|TRBV7-2|once
CASTRLAGGLLSSYNEQFF
TGTGCCAGCACCAGGCTAGCGGGAGGGCTATTAAGCTCCTACAATGAGCAGTTCTTC
>.|TRBJ2-4|TRBV6-1|.
CASSDAGAAKNIQYF
TGTGCCAGCAGTGACGCAGGGGCCGCCAAAAACATTCAGTACTTC